This T cell receptor beta chain stems from a study of T cells expressing NK-cell markers (dated by TCRdb to 2020 to 2021). For context, the study as a whole: In sorted CD3+CD56+NKG2C+, CD3+CD56+NKG2C- and CD3+CD56-NKG2C+ T-cell subsets from about 8 donors, TCR beta-chain repertoires were profiled. Of the eight sequenced donors, seven were found to be HCMV-seropositive and one was found to be HCMV-seronegative. The eight sequenced donors were randomly selected healthy volunteers, three men and five women. Libraries were sequenced as 2 x 150 bp reads on Illumina HiSeq 2000/2500, MiSeq or NextSeq.

CDR1 SGDLS and CDR2 YYNGEE are derived from the germline V gene. The cysteine opens and the phenylalanine closes a CDR3 of 15 amino acids. A DNA sequence was not provided. Remarks on this clonotype: No antigen is known for it.

HCMV serostatus was determined by detecting HCMV-specific IgG in serum with a commercial ELISA kit. Ficoll density gradient centrifugation was used to isolate peripheral blood mononuclear cells from blood. Findings and caveats that apply to the study as a whole: For 5 or 6 donors, the dominant CD3+CD56+NKG2C+ clonotypes were among the top 10 CD8+ clonotypes and accounted for about 1.0-8% of CD8+ T cells. Those dominant clonotypes were again the most abundant among CD3+CD56-NKG2C+ cells in several donors, at about 28.3-65%. Whether the expanded NKG2C-expressing T cell clones were specific for HCMV antigens was left unclear.

Sequencing used an Illumina HiSeq 2000. TCR beta cDNA libraries were made by 5'RACE template switching that added a universal primer site and unique molecular identifiers. Synthesis of cDNA was primed from the TCR beta constant segment and was followed by two consecutive PCR amplification steps. The original methods were these. MIGEC was used to demultiplex reads and group reads by UMI, and MiTCR was used to assemble and quantify clonotypes. To exclude erroneous sequences, only TCR cDNA sequences supported by at least two reads were retained. The tcR package was used for downstream repertoire analysis, and clonotypes were matched across fractions by CDR3 nucleotide sequence plus V segment. VDJmatch was used to annotate antigen specificity against VDJdb, with one amino acid substitution in CDR3 allowed. After reprocessing by TCRdb, each CDR3 protein sequence is one entry, and no DNA is given. The V and J calls were determined by TCRdb, not by the authors. The table for this sample lists roughly 450,000 distinct CDR3 sequences. The ten largest make up approximately 1.4% of the sample.

Sequencing was done on a sample of blood T cells: a sorted CD56 or NKG2C T cell subset, CD4+ or CD8+ T cells, or bulk PBMC T cells (not recorded which). The chain was built from TRBV9 and TRBJ2-7; TCRdb names TRBD1, which stays unverified in the absence of DNA. This clonotype was sampled from a woman aged 45-59 years in good health. Donor details come from another sample of the same person, matched by shared clones. The CDR3 is CASSPSGTGSIEQYF. The full variable domain, completed from the reference TRBV9 and TRBJ2-7 proteins outside the CDR3, reads DSGVTQTPKHLITATGQRVTLRCSPRSGDLSVYWYQQSLDQGLQFLIQYYNGEERAKGNILERFSAQQFPDLHSELNLSSLELGDSALYFCASSPSGTGSIEQYFGPGTRLTVT.